The 26 T cell receptor beta chains below all came from one sample that was sequenced in a study of T cell repertoires in cytomegalovirus infection (dated by TCRdb to the late 2010s). Their cognate antigens are unknown. TCRdb records Illumina HiSeq 1500 as the sequencer. The public reads were reprocessed in TCRdb via fastp at Q25 and MiXCR, keeping in-frame beta chains. Merged by CDR3 protein, the rows form single entries marked with the most common genes and DNA. Here the sample has more than 50,000 distinct CDR3 sequences; roughly 32% occur a single time. The ten largest clonotypes hold about two thirds of the sample. Specimen: PBMCs, sequenced either directly or after in vitro stimulation (not recorded which). The receptors stem from a human donor in good health (CMV status not recorded). Some clones in this sample may be carry-over from other donors' samples.

This clonotype was counted between two and nine times. The J gene is TRBJ2-1, the V gene TRBV4-1, with 7 bases matching TRBD2. Germline V CDR1 and CDR2: MGHRA, YSYEKL. The trim removed 3 bases at V and 10 bases at J, leaving 15 bases unmatched. This CDR3 has 16 amino acids. For the CDR3, the DNA is TGCGCCAGCAGCCATCCTCCGGGGGGTTCCCAAGGCGAGCAGTTCTTC. Its translation is CASSHPPGGSQGEQFF.

This clonotype was seen a handful of times. The rearrangement uses TRBV19 and TRBJ2-7; D remains ambiguous. V shed 3 bases and J shed 2 bases, with 8 bases lying between them. The CDR3 runs to 13 residues. Germline V gives CDR1 LNHDA, CDR2 SQIVND (reference sequence). CDR3 in amino acids: CASSIGPPYEQYF. The CDR3 region has the DNA TGTGCCAGTAGTATTGGGCCTCCCTACGAGCAGTACTTC.

This clonotype was seen only a few times. The rearrangement links TRBV7-6 to TRBJ1-2, with TRBD1 matching 10 bases. In germline, CDR1 is SGHVS, CDR2 FNYEAQ. CDR3 size: 15 residues. V lost 5 bases to trimming and J lost 4 bases; unmatched junction nucleotides: 7. The CDR3 loop reads CASSGRTGGAYGYTF. CDR3 DNA: TGTGCCAGCAGCGGAAGGACAGGGGGAGCCTATGGCTACACCTTC.

The chain couples TRBV4-2 to TRBJ1-4; possibly TRBD1 for D (6 bases). The germline gives CDR1 LGHNA, CDR2 YNFKEQ. The CDR3 loop spans 16 amino acids. V was shortened by 4 bases and J by 2 bases, with 14 bases between the two germline ends. The CDR3 DNA reads as TGTGCCAGCAGCCGCGGGGGGCTGGAGACTAATGAAAAACTGTTTTTT. It is translated as CASSRGGLETNEKLFF.

V and J are TRBV7-2 and TRBJ2-7; TRBD2 agrees at 9 bases. This CDR3 has 14 amino acids. The V gene's germline CDR1 is SGHTA and CDR2 FQGNSA. Unmatched junction bases numbered 8, after V lost 5 bases and J lost 6 bases. The CDR3 DNA reads TGTGCCAGCAGCCGTAGCGGGAGTCATCTCGAGCAGTACTTC. Encoded protein: CASSRSGSHLEQYF.

The chain couples TRBV29-1 to TRBJ1-1; D might be TRBD1 (6 bases). Germline V lookup: CDR1 SQVTM, CDR2 ANQGSEA. This CDR3 region has 14 residues. Trimming took off 6 bases at V and 1 base at J, with 15 bases between the two ends. CDR3 nucleotide sequence: TGCAGCGTCTACCCGGGACACTCGAACACTGAAGCTTTCTTT. Its protein product is CSVYPGHSNTEAFF.

This clonotype showed up many times. The CDR3 here is CASRDSGNTIYF. The CDR3 DNA reads as TGTGCCAGCAGAGACTCTGGAAACACCATATATTTT. The chain joins TRBV14 to TRBJ1-3; D gene ambiguous. The ends were cut back, 6 bases at V and 0 bases at J, with 3 bases in the middle. CDR1 and CDR2 from the germline V gene are SGHDN and FVKESK. This CDR3 contains 12 residues.

The CDR3 loop reads CASSIEGGEQFF. CDR3 DNA: TGCGCCAGCAGCATCGAGGGGGGTGAGCAGTTCTTC. The chain links TRBV5-1 to TRBJ2-1; D may be TRBD1 or TRBD2 (6 bases each). The V end lost 4 bases, the J end lost 9 bases, and 11 bases lay between the germline ends. Germline V gene data show CDR1 as SGHRS and CDR2 as YFSETQ. This CDR3 is built from 12 residues.

This chain uses TRBV20-1 with TRBJ2-7, with D tentatively TRBD1 or TRBD2 (5 bases each). V was cut by 0 bases and J by 6 bases, with 18 bases left in between. This CDR3 is built from 15 residues. Germline V gene data show CDR1 as DFQATT and CDR2 as SNEGSKA (reference sequence). The DNA for the CDR3 is TGCAGTGCTAGAGATCCTCAGGACCCGGGACCCGAGCAGTACTTC. Protein sequence: CSARDPQDPGPEQYF.

This clonotype was picked up a small number of times. The chain carries TRBV28 and TRBJ1-1; maybe TRBD1 (6 bases). Per germline, CDR1 MDHEN and CDR2 SYDVKM. The V end was cut by 4 bases, the J end by 9 bases, with 21 bases between. The length of the CDR3 is 15 residues. The CDR3 sequence is CASSSILAGVRKAFF. The CDR3 DNA reads TGTGCCAGCAGTTCCATTTTGGCAGGGGTCCGAAAAGCTTTCTTT.

The genes are TRBV7-9 and TRBJ2-7; D might be TRBD1 (5 bases). Between the trimmed V and J ends, which lost 5 bases and 4 bases, there was a span of 12 bases. The germline V gene has CDR1 SEHNR and CDR2 FQNEAQ (reference sequence). CDR3 length: 13 amino acids. CDR3 amino acids: CASSQDTRYEQYF. The CDR3 DNA sequence: TGTGCCAGCAGCCAGGACACCAGGTACGAGCAGTACTTC.

This clonotype was counted a few times. The V and J genes are TRBV7-2 and TRBJ2-1; tentative D call: TRBD1 (6 bases). From germline, CDR1 is SGHTA and CDR2 FQGNSA. Trimming stripped 8 bases from V and 5 bases from J, with 13 bases between. The CDR3 totals 13 residues. The CDR3 loop is CASGGQLNNEQFF. Written as DNA, the CDR3 is TGTGCCAGCGGCGGACAGTTGAACAATGAGCAGTTCTTC.

The rearrangement joins TRBV7-2 to TRBJ1-6; a possible D gene is TRBD1 (5 bases). V was shortened by 8 bases and J by 6 bases, with 11 bases between the two germline ends. Germline values: CDR1 SGHTA, CDR2 FQGNSA. This CDR3 spans 13 amino acids. The CDR3 coding sequence is TGTGCCAGCCGGGACTACAGTAATTCACCCCTCCACTTT. Residues: CASRDYSNSPLHF.

The V call is TRBV25-1, the J call TRBJ2-5; 9 bases line up with TRBD2. With 3 bases clipped from V and 1 base from J, the junction kept 12 bases outside the gene matches. The CDR3 length is 18 residues. CDR1 and CDR2 (germline): MGHDK, SYGVNS. CDR3 loop: CASSEFKLTSGSQETQYF. The CDR3 nucleotides are TGTGCCAGCAGTGAGTTCAAGTTGACTAGCGGATCCCAAGAGACCCAGTACTTC.

This clonotype was counted between two and nine times. The CDR3 nucleotides read TGTGCTAGTGGTTTGGAACCCGGGACAGCGAGCTCTGGAAACACCATATATTTT. Its protein product is CASGLEPGTASSGNTIYF. The chain employs TRBV12-5 and TRBJ1-3, with 7 bases lining up with TRBD1. This CDR3 contains 18 residues. J lost 0 bases, V lost 1 base, and 9 bases had no gene match. Germline V gives CDR1 LGHNT, CDR2 FRNRAP. Full variable domain (rest looked up from reference TRBV12-5 and TRBJ1-3): DARVTQTPRHKVTEMGQEVTMRCQPILGHNTVFWYRQTMMQGLELLAYFRNRAPLDDSGMPKDRFSAEMPDATLATLKIQPSEPRDSAVYFCASGLEPGTASSGNTIYFGEGSWLTVV.

This clonotype has only a few counts. The rearrangement joins TRBV11-2 to TRBJ1-6; D is unresolved. Germline V CDR1 and CDR2: SGHAT, FQNNGV. CDR3 length: 8 residues. CDR3 nucleotides: TGTGCTCGAGTCCCCCTCCACTTT. Translating gives CARVPLHF.

The chain couples TRBV7-8 to TRBJ2-1, with TRBD2 matching 11 bases. Trimming removed 5 bases from V and 10 bases from J; junction bases left unmatched: 7. The CDR3 loop spans 14 amino acids. Germline values: CDR1 SGHVS, CDR2 FQNEAQ. The chain's CDR3 is CASSQGTSGWEQFF. Written as DNA, the CDR3 is TGTGCCAGCAGCCAAGGGACTAGCGGATGGGAGCAGTTCTTC. Based on the CDR3 plus reference TRBV7-8 and TRBJ2-1, the full variable domain is GAGVSQSPRYKVAKRGQDVALRCDPISGHVSLFWYQQALGQGPEFLTYFQNEAQLDKSGLPSDRFFAERPEGSVSTLKIQRTQQEDSAVYLCASSQGTSGWEQFFGPGTRLTVL.

This clonotype was seen only a few times. V usage is TRBV12-3 or TRBV12-4 and J usage is TRBJ2-3; weak D call: TRBD2 (6 bases). This CDR3 has 17 residues. With 1 base removed from V and 2 bases from J, the gap between germline ends came to 16 bases. The chain's CDR3 is CASSLVGAPRDTDTQYF. CDR3 DNA sequence: TGTGCCAGCAGTTTAGTGGGTGCTCCGCGGGACACAGATACGCAGTATTTT.

In DNA form, the CDR3 reads TGTGCCAGCAGCCCAAGGTTGCGGGAAGGGACCCAGTACTTC. This translates into CASSPRLREGTQYF. The J gene is TRBJ2-5, the V gene TRBV7-8; D perhaps matches TRBD2 (6 bases). Trimming left V 5 bases short and J 7 bases short, with 17 bases between. The germline V gene has CDR1 SGHVS and CDR2 FQNEAQ. This CDR3 spans 14 amino acids.

V and J are TRBV27 and TRBJ2-1, with 9 positions matching TRBD2. Germline V gives CDR1 MNHEY, CDR2 SMNVEV (reference sequence). Trimming removed 2 bases from V and 2 bases from J; junction bases left unmatched: 13. The CDR3 consists of 19 residues. CDR3 loop: CASSLPPLGSGRPYNEQFF. The CDR3, as DNA: TGTGCCAGCAGTTTACCCCCCCTGGGGAGCGGGAGGCCCTACAATGAGCAGTTCTTC.

The chain uses TRBV6-5 and TRBJ2-1; the D is unclear. In germline, CDR1 is MNHEY, CDR2 SVGAGI. The CDR3 extends over 15 amino acids. V was shortened by 8 bases and J by 0 bases, with 14 bases between the two germline ends. The CDR3, as DNA: TGTGCCAGCTTTCGGGCAGGCGCCTCCTACAATGAGCAGTTCTTC. Its protein is CASFRAGASYNEQFF.

The chain recombines TRBV7-9 with TRBJ2-3; possibly TRBD1 for D (6 bases). Germline V lookup: CDR1 SEHNR, CDR2 FQNEAQ (reference sequence). The CDR3 is made up of 14 amino acids. V gave up 7 bases and J gave up 7 bases, with 18 bases separating them. CDR3 sequence: CASTGQYLGNTQYF. The CDR3 DNA follows: TGTGCCAGCACTGGACAGTACCTCGGGAATACGCAGTATTTT.

This chain connects TRBV5-1 to TRBJ1-2; 11 positions agree with TRBD1. The germline V gene has CDR1 SGHRS and CDR2 YFSETQ. The V gene end was trimmed by 4 bases and the J gene end by 7 bases; junction bases not matched to a gene: 6. CDR3 size: 14 residues. In nucleotides, the CDR3 is TGCGCCAGCAGCCGTGGACAGGGGGCGCCTGGCTACACCTTC. Translation: CASSRGQGAPGYTF.

This chain links TRBV15 with TRBJ2-5; 8 bases line up with TRBD2. V shed 2 bases, J shed 5 bases, and the junction held 7 bases outside the gene matches. The length of the CDR3 is 15 residues. Per germline, CDR1 LNHNV and CDR2 YYDKDF (reference sequence). The CDR3 loop reads CATSRSSGGVETQYF. The CDR3 bases are TGTGCCACCAGCAGATCCAGCGGGGGTGTTGAGACCCAGTACTTC.

This chain joins TRBV7-6 and TRBJ1-3; D possibly corresponds to TRBD1 (6 bases). Trimming shortened V by 1 base and J by 2 bases, and 9 bases separated the two germline ends. The CDR3 has 15 amino acids. The germline gives CDR1 SGHVS, CDR2 FNYEAQ. Here the CDR3 reads CASSLGGPPGNTIYF. In nucleotides, the CDR3 is TGTGCCAGCAGCTTAGGGGGGCCCCCTGGAAACACCATATATTTT.

The chain has TRBV2 and TRBJ1-2; D possibly corresponds to TRBD1 (6 bases). This CDR3 spans 13 amino acids. V lost 2 bases to trimming and J lost 2 bases, with 6 bases between them. Germline CDR1 is SNHLY and CDR2 is FYNNEI. The CDR3 DNA reads as TGTGCCAGCAGTGAACAGGGGAACTATGGCTACACCTTC. It codes for CASSEQGNYGYTF.